The 29 T cell receptor beta chains below all came from one sample that was sequenced in a study of T cell repertoires in ileal Crohn's disease (dated by TCRdb to about 2019). Library preparation used the immunoSEQ multiplex PCR assay. Entries here come from immuneACCESS through TCRdb and include only in-frame sequences with V and J called. Some clones fail to appear in such tables; in the studies checked, an unresolved V gene covers under half of the shortfall, and the cause of the remainder is unknown. The sample table shows about 15,000 clones, and roughly four fifths are seen once. The ten largest clones take up 6% to 6.5% of the sample. The source material was ileal tissue. These receptors were taken from an adult with Crohn's disease.

This chain connects TRBV7-3 to TRBJ1-3; a weak D match, TRBD1 (5 bases). The V gene's germline CDR1 is SGHTA and CDR2 FQGTGA. The V and J ends lost 5 bases and 0 bases respectively, with 11 bases between them. CDR3 length: 15 amino acids. For the CDR3, the DNA is TGTGCCAGCAGCCCCGGAGGGACCTCTGGAAACACCATATATTTT. This gives the protein CASSPGGTSGNTIYF. The full variable domain, in which reference TRBV7-3 and TRBJ1-3 provide the parts outside the CDR3, is GAGVSQTPSNKVTEKGKYVELRCDPISGHTALYWYRQSLGQGPEFLIYFQGTGAADDSGLPNDRFFAVRPEGSVSTLKIQRTERGDSAVYLCASSPGGTSGNTIYFGEGSWLTVV.

About this clone itself: Other DNA sequences in this specimen translate into the identical CDR3. The V gene is TRBV6-1, the J gene TRBJ2-6, with 9 bases matching TRBD2. Unmatched junction bases numbered 2, after V lost 8 bases and J lost 0 bases. CDR3 size: 15 residues. Germline V gives CDR1 MNHNS, CDR2 SASEGT. The CDR3 spells CASRAGGSGANVLTF. CDR3 bases: TGTGCCAGCCGAGCGGGGGGCTCTGGGGCCAACGTCCTGACTTTC.

The V call is TRBV14, the J call TRBJ1-4; D is uncertain. The CDR3 has 15 residues. V lost 0 bases and J lost 5, with 10 bases in between. Germline V gives CDR1 SGHDN, CDR2 FVKESK. CDR3 nucleotide sequence: TGTGCCAGCAGCCAAGAGTCAGCAGCGAATGAAAAACTGTTTTTT. This sequence encodes CASSQESAANEKLFF.

The chain joins TRBV9 to TRBJ2-2; 10 bases are a match to TRBD1. The CDR3 spans 17 residues. The trim removed 0 bases at V and 4 bases at J, leaving 6 bases unmatched. The germline V gene encodes CDR1 SGDLS and CDR2 YYNGEE. In DNA form, the CDR3 reads TGTGCCAGCAGCGTAGACCCCAGACAGGGGGCCACCGGGGAGCTGTTTTTT. Translating it yields CASSVDPRQGATGELFF.

This clone was observed once. The chain employs TRBV5-1 and TRBJ2-1; a possible D gene is TRBD1 (5 bases). The CDR3 length is 15 residues. Germline values: CDR1 SGHRS, CDR2 YFSETQ. The ends were cut back, 2 bases at V and 4 bases at J, with 13 bases in the middle. The CDR3 region is CASSLIRVEYNEQFF. Written as DNA, the CDR3 is TGCGCCAGCAGCTTAATCAGGGTTGAGTACAATGAGCAGTTCTTC.

The rearrangement links TRBV30 to TRBJ1-4; 10 bases line up with TRBD1. The CDR3 has 13 residues. The germline V gene has CDR1 GTSNPN and CDR2 SVGIG (reference sequence). The trim removed 5 bases at V and 7 bases at J, leaving 4 bases unmatched. This CDR3 reads CAWRQGAVEKLFF. The CDR3 DNA follows: TGTGCCTGGCGACAGGGGGCGGTTGAAAAACTGTTTTTT.

This clone is a singleton in its sample. The genes are TRBV2 and TRBJ2-6; 8 nucleotides agree with TRBD1. J lost 2 bases, V lost 3 bases, and 3 bases had no gene match. Per germline, CDR1 SNHLY and CDR2 FYNNEI. This CDR3 comprises 16 residues. The CDR3 loop reads CASSDRGRTGANVLTF. The CDR3 nucleotides read TGTGCCAGCAGTGACAGGGGGCGGACTGGGGCCAACGTCCTGACTTTC.

The V and J genes are TRBV9 and TRBJ2-1; 7 nucleotides align to TRBD2. J lost 6 bases, V lost 1 base, and 10 bases had no gene match. The germline CDR1 and CDR2 sequences are SGDLS and YYNGEE. The length of the CDR3 is 16 residues. The CDR3 loop is CASSVMPGGIGNEQFF. The CDR3 bases are TGTGCCAGCAGCGTAATGCCGGGAGGTATTGGCAATGAGCAGTTCTTC.

For this clone: The junction and the germline gene differ at one end; a read error may be behind it. This chain connects TRBV7-7 to TRBJ2-3; TRBD1 might be the D (6 bases). Per the germline V gene, CDR1 is SSHAT and CDR2 is FNYEAQ (reference sequence). CDR3 size: 14 residues. CDR3 DNA sequence: TGTGCTAGCAGCTTAACAGGGAGCACAGATACGCAGTATTTT. It yields the protein CASSLTGSTDTQYF.

This clone was detected a few times. The V gene is TRBV29-1, the J gene TRBJ1-2; possible D gene TRBD1, 5 bases. Between the trimmed V and J ends, which lost 4 bases and 7 bases, there was a span of 16 bases. CDR3 length equals 13 residues. CDR1 and CDR2 from the germline V gene are SQVTM and ANQGSEA. CDR3 region: CSVVVPGLSGYTF. DNA of the CDR3: TGCAGCGTTGTAGTGCCAGGGTTGAGTGGCTACACCTTC. Looking up the rest from reference TRBV29-1 and TRBJ1-2 gives the full variable domain: SAVISQKPSRDICQRGTSLTIQCQVDSQVTMMFWYRQQPGQSLTLIATANQGSEATYESGFVIDKFPISRPNLTFSTLTVSNMSPEDSSIYLCSVVVPGLSGYTFGSGTRLTVV.

J is TRBJ2-7 and V is TRBV5-1; D is possibly TRBD2 (5 bases). The CDR3 has 13 residues. V dropped 0 bases and J dropped 4 bases, with 8 bases sitting between them. Germline CDR1 is SGHRS and CDR2 is YFSETQ. CDR3 in amino acids: CASSLAEGYEQYF. The CDR3 region has the DNA TGCGCCAGCAGCTTGGCCGAGGGTTACGAGCAGTACTTC. The complete variable domain, with remaining parts taken from reference TRBV5-1 and TRBJ2-7, reads KAGVTQTPRYLIKTRGQQVTLSCSPISGHRSVSWYQQTPGQGLQFLFEYFSETQRNKGNFPGRFSGRQFSNSRSEMNVSTLELGDSALYLCASSLAEGYEQYFGPGTRLTVT.

The chain carries TRBV7-6 and TRBJ2-1; a possible D gene is TRBD2 (5 bases). This CDR3 has 13 amino acids. Looked up from germline, CDR1 is SGHVS and CDR2 is FNYEAQ. Trimming removed 5 bases at V and 10 bases at J, with 15 bases between. CDR3 loop: CASSPFGVGEQFF. The CDR3 coding sequence is TGTGCCAGCAGCCCTTTCGGGGTGGGGGAGCAGTTCTTC. Full variable domain (remainder filled in from reference TRBV7-6 and TRBJ2-1): GAGVSQSPRYKVTKRGQDVALRCDPISGHVSLYWYRQALGQGPEFLTYFNYEAQQDKSGLPNDRFSAERPEGSISTLTIQRTEQRDSAMYRCASSPFGVGEQFFGPGTRLTVL.

The CDR3 spells CASSLTGVAGGGEQYF. DNA of the CDR3: TGTGCCAGCAGCTTAACCGGCGTAGCGGGAGGGGGCGAGCAGTACTTC. This rearrangement joins TRBV7-3 to TRBJ2-7; 11 bases are shared with TRBD2. After removal of 0 bases from V and 6 bases from J, the junction contained 7 bases not matched to a gene. Germline assignment: CDR1 SGHTA and CDR2 FQGTGA. The CDR3 extends over 16 amino acids.

The chain has TRBV2 and TRBJ2-7, with D unclear. Germline CDR1 and CDR2: SNHLY and FYNNEI. There are 15 residues in the CDR3. V lost 3 bases to trimming and J lost 0 bases, with 12 bases between them. The CDR3 loop is CASSDSHLLSYEQYF. Written as DNA, the CDR3 is TGTGCCAGCAGTGATAGTCATCTCCTCTCCTACGAGCAGTACTTC.

The rearrangement uses TRBV9 and TRBJ1-2; the D gene is possibly TRBD1 (5 bases). The germline V gene encodes CDR1 SGDLS and CDR2 YYNGEE. Trimming cost V 0 bases and J 5 bases, with 14 bases left between them. The CDR3 runs to 15 residues. The CDR3 DNA reads as TGTGCCAGCAGCGTAGCAAAGGGGCGCGAGTATGGCTACACCTTC. Translating it yields CASSVAKGREYGYTF.

This chain connects TRBV5-4 to TRBJ2-3; D may be TRBD2 (6 bases). This CDR3 has 17 amino acids. V lost 0 bases and J 4 bases, leaving 18 bases between the germline ends. The germline CDR1 and CDR2 sequences are SGHNT and YYREEE (reference sequence). CDR3 sequence (DNA): TGTGCCAGCAGCTTGGGAGGAGGGGCGATGTCGGCAGATACGCAGTATTTT. The encoded protein is CASSLGGGAMSADTQYF.

This chain links TRBV7-9 with TRBJ1-2, with 7 bases aligning to TRBD1. This CDR3 comprises 13 residues. The germline V gene encodes CDR1 SEHNR and CDR2 FQNEAQ (reference sequence). V dropped 4 bases and J dropped 6; count of bases not matched to a gene: 5. The CDR3 reads CASSSQGEHGYTF. The CDR3 DNA reads TGTGCCAGCAGCTCTCAGGGGGAACATGGCTACACCTTC. Full variable domain (missing parts from reference TRBV7-9 and TRBJ1-2): DTGVSQNPRHKITKRGQNVTFRCDPISEHNRLYWYRQTLGQGPEFLTYFQNEAQLEKSRLLSDRFSAERPKGSFSTLEIQRTEQGDSAMYLCASSSQGEHGYTFGSGTRLTVV.

The chain is built from TRBV29-1 and TRBJ2-5; a possible D gene is TRBD2 (5 bases). CDR1 and CDR2 (germline): SQVTM, ANQGSEA. This CDR3 spans 12 amino acids. Trimming shortened V by 7 bases and J by 9 bases, and 18 bases separated the two germline ends. CDR3 region: CSASGQLEAQYF. CDR3 in DNA: TGCAGCGCATCTGGGCAGCTGGAGGCCCAGTACTTC. The whole variable domain, filled in from reference TRBV29-1 and TRBJ2-5, reads SAVISQKPSRDICQRGTSLTIQCQVDSQVTMMFWYRQQPGQSLTLIATANQGSEATYESGFVIDKFPISRPNLTFSTLTVSNMSPEDSSIYLCSASGQLEAQYFGPGTRLLVL.

V and J are TRBV5-1 and TRBJ2-3; D might be TRBD1 (5 bases). The V gene lost 4 bases and the J gene lost 3 bases, with 12 bases spanning the gap. In germline, CDR1 is SGHRS, CDR2 YFSETQ. CDR3 length equals 14 residues. The CDR3 sequence is CASSGGAKTDTQYF. In DNA form, the CDR3 reads TGCGCCAGCAGCGGTGGGGCTAAGACAGATACGCAGTATTTT.

The chain combines TRBV6-5 with TRBJ1-6, with D possibly being TRBD1 (6 bases). This CDR3 is 14 amino acids long. V lost 2 bases, J lost 9 bases, and 11 bases lay in between. The germline V gene encodes CDR1 MNHEY and CDR2 SVGAGI. CDR3 DNA: TGTGCCAGCAGTTACACAGGGCTGGGTTCACCCCTCCACTTT. Translation: CASSYTGLGSPLHF.

The chain is built from TRBV7-2 and TRBJ2-3; a weak D match, TRBD1 (7 bases). V lost 5 bases to trimming and J lost 7 bases, with 25 bases between them. This CDR3 region has 17 residues. In germline, CDR1 is SGHTA, CDR2 FQGNSA. CDR3 in amino acids: CASSPARDSPHRYTQYF. The CDR3 DNA reads TGTGCCAGCAGCCCCGCGCGGGACAGCCCTCACAGATATACGCAGTATTTT.

V gene TRBV13 combines with J gene TRBJ2-5; 7 bases agree with TRBD1. V lost 6 bases to trimming and J lost 5 bases; unmatched junction nucleotides: 6. The CDR3 sequence is 13 residues long. CDR1 PRHDT and CDR2 FYEKMQ come from the germline V gene (reference sequence). The CDR3, as DNA: TGTGCCAGCAGGCAACAGGGGTCGGAGACCCAGTACTTC. Protein product: CASRQQGSETQYF.

In nucleotides, the CDR3 is TGTGCCAGCAGCGTAGCTAGTACAGGGGGCCACGAGCAGTACTTC. As protein: CASSVASTGGHEQYF. The chain employs TRBV9 and TRBJ2-7, with 9 bases fitting TRBD1. J lost 5 bases, V lost 0 bases, and 6 bases had no gene match. This CDR3 is 15 amino acids long. Germline CDR1 and CDR2: SGDLS and YYNGEE.

Relative to its sample, this clone is medium-sized. The chain couples TRBV10-2 to TRBJ2-2; 8 bases fit TRBD2. The trim removed 10 bases at V and 0 bases at J, leaving 7 bases unmatched. The germline V gene has CDR1 WSHSY and CDR2 SAAADI. This CDR3 has 15 amino acids. Here the CDR3 reads CATPGRDSNTGELFF. The CDR3 bases are TGCGCCACCCCCGGGAGGGATTCGAACACCGGGGAGCTGTTTTTT.

This chain links TRBV9 with TRBJ2-5; TRBD1 matches at 10 bases. Losses at the gene ends were 2 bases for V and 5 bases for J; bases not matched to a gene: 9. Germline V gene sequence: CDR1 SGDLS, CDR2 YYNGEE. The CDR3 is 16 residues long. The CDR3 sequence is CASSVLGQGTRETQYF. The CDR3 DNA reads as TGTGCCAGCAGCGTGCTGGGACAGGGGACACGGGAGACCCAGTACTTC.

The chain couples TRBV4-2 to TRBJ2-1; TRBD1 agrees at 9 bases. CDR1 and CDR2 (germline): LGHNA, YNFKEQ. The V segment lost 4 bases and the J segment 7 bases; nucleotides outside the gene matches: 11. This CDR3 is built from 16 residues. CDR3 nucleotides: TGTGCCAGCAGCCTGTCCGGGACAGGGTCGGGGAATGAGCAGTTCTTC. Residues: CASSLSGTGSGNEQFF.

This clone was found once. The gene calls are TRBV2 and TRBJ2-5, with D maybe TRBD2 (5 bases). The V end lost 7 bases, the J end lost 5 bases, and 11 bases lay between the germline ends. Germline CDR1 is SNHLY and CDR2 is FYNNEI. The CDR3 is 12 residues long. CDR3 protein: CASNPWRETQYF. The CDR3, as DNA: TGTGCCAGCAACCCGTGGAGGGAGACCCAGTACTTC.

This chain links TRBV5-4 with TRBJ2-2; D unresolved. This CDR3 has 16 amino acids. CDR1 and CDR2 from the germline V gene are SGHNT and YYREEE (reference sequence). Trimming took 4 bases from V and 4 from J, leaving 17 bases between them. The CDR3 nucleotides read TGTGCCAGCAGCCCGGGTCCTGAGGCGGTCACCGGGGAGCTGTTTTTT. As protein: CASSPGPEAVTGELFF.

This chain connects TRBV13 to TRBJ2-7; D may be TRBD2 (6 bases). CDR1 and CDR2 from the germline V gene are PRHDT and FYEKMQ (reference sequence). This CDR3 is built from 16 residues. With 5 bases removed from V and 0 bases from J, the gap between germline ends came to 17 bases. CDR3 DNA: TGTGCCAGCAGCCGGCGGGGCTATTCCTACTCCTACGAGCAGTACTTC. This encodes CASSRRGYSYSYEQYF.